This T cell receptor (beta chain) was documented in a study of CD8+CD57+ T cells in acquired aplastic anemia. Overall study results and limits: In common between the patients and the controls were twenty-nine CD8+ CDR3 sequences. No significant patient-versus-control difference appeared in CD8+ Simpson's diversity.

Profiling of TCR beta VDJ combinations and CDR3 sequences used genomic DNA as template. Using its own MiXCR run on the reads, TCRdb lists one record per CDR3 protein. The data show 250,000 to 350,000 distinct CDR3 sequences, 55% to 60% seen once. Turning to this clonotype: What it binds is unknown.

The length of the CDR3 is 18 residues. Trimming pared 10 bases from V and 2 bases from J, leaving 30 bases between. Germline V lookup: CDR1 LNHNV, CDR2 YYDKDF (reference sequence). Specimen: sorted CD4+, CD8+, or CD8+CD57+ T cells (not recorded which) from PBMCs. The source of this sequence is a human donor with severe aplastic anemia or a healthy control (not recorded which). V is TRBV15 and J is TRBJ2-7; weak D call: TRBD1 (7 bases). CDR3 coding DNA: TGTGCCAGCAGTGAGGAATCGGGGGCAGGGGGTATCGCCTACGAGCAGTACTTC. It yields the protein CASSEESGAGGIAYEQYF.